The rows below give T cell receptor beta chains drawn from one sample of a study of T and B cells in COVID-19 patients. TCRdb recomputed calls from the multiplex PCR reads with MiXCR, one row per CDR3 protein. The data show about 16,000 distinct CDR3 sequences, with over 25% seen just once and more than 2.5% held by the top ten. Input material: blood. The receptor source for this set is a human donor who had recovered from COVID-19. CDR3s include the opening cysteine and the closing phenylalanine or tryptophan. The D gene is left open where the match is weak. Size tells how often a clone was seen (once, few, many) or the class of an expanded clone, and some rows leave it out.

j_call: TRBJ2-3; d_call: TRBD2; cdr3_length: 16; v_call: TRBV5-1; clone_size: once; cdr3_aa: CASSLMLLAGTDTQYF; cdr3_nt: TGCGCCAGCAGCTTGATGCTCCTAGCGGGAACAGATACGCAGTATTTT
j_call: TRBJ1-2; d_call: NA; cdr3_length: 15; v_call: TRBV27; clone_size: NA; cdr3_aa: CASRVSGQYGIGYTF; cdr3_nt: TGTGCCAGCAGAGTTTCAGGACAGTATGGTATTGGCTACACCTTC
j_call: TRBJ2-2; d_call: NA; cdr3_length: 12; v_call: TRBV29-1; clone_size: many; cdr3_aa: CSVDVETGELFF; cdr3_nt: TGCAGCGTTGACGTGGAAACCGGGGAGCTGTTTTTT
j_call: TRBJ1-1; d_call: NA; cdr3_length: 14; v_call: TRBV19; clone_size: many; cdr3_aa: CASSINGRAIEAFF; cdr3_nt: TGTGCCAGTAGTATAAACGGCAGGGCAATTGAAGCTTTCTTT
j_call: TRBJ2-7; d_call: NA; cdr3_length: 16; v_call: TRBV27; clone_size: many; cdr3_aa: CASRSPRGGKGYEQYF; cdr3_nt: TGTGCCAGCAGATCTCCTCGGGGCGGGAAGGGGTACGAGCAGTACTTC
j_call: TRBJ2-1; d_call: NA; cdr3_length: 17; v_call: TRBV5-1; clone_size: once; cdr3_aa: CASSQDWGDGSYNEQFF; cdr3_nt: TGCGCCAGCAGCCAAGATTGGGGGGATGGGTCCTACAATGAGCAGTTCTTC
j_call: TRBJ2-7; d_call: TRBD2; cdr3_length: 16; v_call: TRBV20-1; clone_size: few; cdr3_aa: CSARDPLAVSIDEQYF; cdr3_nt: TGCAGTGCTAGAGATCCCCTAGCGGTCTCGATCGACGAGCAGTACTTC
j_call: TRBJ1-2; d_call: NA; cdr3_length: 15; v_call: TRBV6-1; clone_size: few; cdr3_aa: CASSEGAAYPYGYTF; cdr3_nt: TGTGCCAGCAGTGAGGGAGCAGCGTACCCTTATGGCTACACCTTC
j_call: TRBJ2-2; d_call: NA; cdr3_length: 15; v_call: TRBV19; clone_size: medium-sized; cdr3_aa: CASSITLAGTGELFF; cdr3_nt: TGTGCCAGTAGTATTACGCTGGCAGGCACCGGGGAGCTGTTTTTT
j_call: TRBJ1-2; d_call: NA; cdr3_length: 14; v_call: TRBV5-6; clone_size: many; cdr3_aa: CASSLYHRATGYTF; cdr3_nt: TGTGCCAGCAGCTTATATCACAGGGCCACGGGCTACACCTTC
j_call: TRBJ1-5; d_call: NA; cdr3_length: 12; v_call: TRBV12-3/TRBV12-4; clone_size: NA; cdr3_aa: CASRGRGQPQHF; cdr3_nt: TGTGCCAGCAGGGGGAGGGGTCAGCCCCAGCATTTT
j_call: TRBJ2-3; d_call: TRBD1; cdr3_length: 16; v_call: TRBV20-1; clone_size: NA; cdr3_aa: CSAGTGTGYRTDTQYF; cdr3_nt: TGCAGTGCTGGTACCGGGACAGGATATCGCACAGATACGCAGTATTTT
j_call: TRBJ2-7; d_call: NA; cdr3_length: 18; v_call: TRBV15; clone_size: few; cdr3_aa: CATSRGGPGGGTWYEQYF; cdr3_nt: TGTGCCACCAGCAGGGGGGGCCCCGGCGGGGGCACTTGGTACGAGCAGTACTTC
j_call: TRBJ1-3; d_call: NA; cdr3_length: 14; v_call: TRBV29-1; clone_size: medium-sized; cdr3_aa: CSVEIANSGNTIYF; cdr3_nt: TGCAGCGTTGAGATCGCTAACTCTGGAAACACCATATATTTT
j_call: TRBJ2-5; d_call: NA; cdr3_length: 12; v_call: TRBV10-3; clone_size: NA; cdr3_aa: CAIGGRKETQYF; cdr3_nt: TGTGCCATCGGGGGGCGTAAGGAGACCCAGTACTTC
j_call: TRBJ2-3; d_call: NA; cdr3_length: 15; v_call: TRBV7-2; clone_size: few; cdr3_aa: CASSLAQVLTDTQYF; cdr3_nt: TGTGCCAGCAGCTTAGCACAGGTCTTGACAGATACGCAGTATTTT
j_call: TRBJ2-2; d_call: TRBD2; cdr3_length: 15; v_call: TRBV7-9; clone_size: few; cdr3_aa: CASSSSGANTGELFF; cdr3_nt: TGTGCCAGCAGCTCTAGCGGGGCGAACACCGGGGAGCTGTTTTTT
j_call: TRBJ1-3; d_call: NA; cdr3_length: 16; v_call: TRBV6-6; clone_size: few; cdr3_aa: CASSYSQESSGNTIYF; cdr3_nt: TGTGCCAGCAGTTACTCGCAGGAGAGCTCTGGAAACACCATATATTTT
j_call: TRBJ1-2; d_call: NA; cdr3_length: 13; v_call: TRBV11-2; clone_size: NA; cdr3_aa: CASSRVFFYGYTF; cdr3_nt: TGTGCCAGCAGCCGGGTCTTTTTCTATGGCTACACCTTC
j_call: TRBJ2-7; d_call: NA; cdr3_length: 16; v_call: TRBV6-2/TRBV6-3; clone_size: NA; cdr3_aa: CASSSHRGGGSYEQYF; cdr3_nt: TGTGCCAGCAGTTCCCACCGGGGTGGAGGGTCCTACGAGCAGTACTTC
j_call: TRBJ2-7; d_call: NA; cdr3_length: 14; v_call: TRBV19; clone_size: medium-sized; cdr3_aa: CASTPFYTSYEQYF; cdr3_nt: TGTGCCAGTACCCCTTTTTACACGTCCTACGAGCAGTACTTC
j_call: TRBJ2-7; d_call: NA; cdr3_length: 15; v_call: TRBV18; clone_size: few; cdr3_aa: CASSPIFRTPYEQYF; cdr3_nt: TGTGCCAGCTCACCAATTTTTCGTACTCCCTACGAGCAGTACTTC
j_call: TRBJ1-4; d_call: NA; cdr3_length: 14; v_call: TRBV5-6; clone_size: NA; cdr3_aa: CASSLVQINEKLFF; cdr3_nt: TGTGCCAGCAGCTTGGTCCAGATTAATGAAAAACTGTTTTTT
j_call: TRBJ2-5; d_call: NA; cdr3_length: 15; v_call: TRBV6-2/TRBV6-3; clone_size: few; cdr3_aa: CASSYQAGRQETQYF; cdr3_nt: TGTGCCAGCAGTTACCAGGCGGGGCGCCAAGAGACCCAGTACTTC
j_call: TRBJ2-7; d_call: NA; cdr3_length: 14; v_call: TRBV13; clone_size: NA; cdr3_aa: CASSLVHLASEQYF; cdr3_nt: TGTGCCAGCAGCTTAGTTCATCTGGCGTCCGAGCAGTACTTC
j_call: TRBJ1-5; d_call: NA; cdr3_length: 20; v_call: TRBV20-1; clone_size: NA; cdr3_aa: CSARVALGRQGMRVGQPQHF; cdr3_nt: TGCAGTGCTAGAGTCGCCCTGGGGCGGCAGGGGATGAGGGTGGGTCAGCCCCAGCATTTT
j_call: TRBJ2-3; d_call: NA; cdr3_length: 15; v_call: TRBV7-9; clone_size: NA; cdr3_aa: CASSPRVAGADTQYF; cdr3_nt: TGTGCCAGCAGCCCGCGGGTGGCCGGAGCCGATACGCAGTATTTT
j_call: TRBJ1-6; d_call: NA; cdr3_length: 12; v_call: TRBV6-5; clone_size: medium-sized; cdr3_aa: CASTGDNSPLHF; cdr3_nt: TGTGCCAGCACCGGGGATAATTCACCCCTCCACTTT
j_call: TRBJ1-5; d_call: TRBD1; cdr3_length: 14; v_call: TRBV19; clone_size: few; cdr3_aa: CASSIGQAGQPQHF; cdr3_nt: TGTGCCAGTAGTATCGGACAGGCGGGTCAGCCCCAGCATTTT
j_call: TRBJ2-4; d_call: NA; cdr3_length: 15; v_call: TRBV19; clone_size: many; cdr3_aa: CASSFRSSFGDIQYF; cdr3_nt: TGTGCCAGTAGTTTCCGGAGCAGTTTTGGGGACATTCAGTACTTC
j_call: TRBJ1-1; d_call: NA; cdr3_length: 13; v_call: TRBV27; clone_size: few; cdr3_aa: CASSSELNTEAFF; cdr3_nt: TGTGCCAGCAGTTCCGAGTTGAACACTGAAGCTTTCTTT
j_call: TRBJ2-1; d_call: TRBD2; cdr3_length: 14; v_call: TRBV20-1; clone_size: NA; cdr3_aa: CSATASGGYNEQFF; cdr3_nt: TGCAGTGCTACCGCTAGCGGGGGCTACAATGAGCAGTTCTTC
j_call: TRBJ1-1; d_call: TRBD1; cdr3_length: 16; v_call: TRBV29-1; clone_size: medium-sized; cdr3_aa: CSAPPGTGPMNTEAFF; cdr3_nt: TGCAGCGCCCCCCCAGGGACAGGGCCTATGAACACTGAAGCTTTCTTT
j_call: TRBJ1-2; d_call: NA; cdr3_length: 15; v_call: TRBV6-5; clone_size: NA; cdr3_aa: CASSLTGRGDYGYTF; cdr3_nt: TGTGCCAGCAGTCTTACAGGGAGGGGGGACTATGGCTACACCTTC
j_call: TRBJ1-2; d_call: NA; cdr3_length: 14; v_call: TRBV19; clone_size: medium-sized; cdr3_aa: CASSRGGINYGYTF; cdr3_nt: TGTGCCAGTAGTCGGGGGGGTATCAACTATGGCTACACCTTC
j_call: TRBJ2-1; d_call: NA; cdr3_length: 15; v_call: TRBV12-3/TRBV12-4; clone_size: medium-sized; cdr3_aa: CASSSHRGFPNEQFF; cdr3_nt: TGTGCCAGCAGTTCCCATAGGGGGTTCCCAAATGAGCAGTTCTTC
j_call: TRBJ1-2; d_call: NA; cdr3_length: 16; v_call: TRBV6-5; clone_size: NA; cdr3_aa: CASSESGSARNYGYTF; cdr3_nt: TGTGCCAGCAGTGAAAGTGGGTCAGCCCGAAACTATGGCTACACCTTC
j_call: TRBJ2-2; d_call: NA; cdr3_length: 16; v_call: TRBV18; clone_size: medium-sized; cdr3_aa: CASSPAGLRNTGELFF; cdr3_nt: TGTGCCAGCTCACCGGCAGGGCTTCGAAACACCGGGGAGCTGTTTTTT
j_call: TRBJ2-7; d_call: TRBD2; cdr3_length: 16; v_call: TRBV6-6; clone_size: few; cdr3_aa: CASRRAGEAGAPEQYF; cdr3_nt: TGTGCCAGCAGACGGGCGGGGGAAGCGGGAGCCCCCGAGCAGTACTTC
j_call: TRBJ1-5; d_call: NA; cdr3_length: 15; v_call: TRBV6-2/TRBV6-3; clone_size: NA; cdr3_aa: CASSNGGPSNQPQHF; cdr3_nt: TGTGCCAGCAGTAATGGGGGGCCTAGCAATCAGCCCCAGCATTTT
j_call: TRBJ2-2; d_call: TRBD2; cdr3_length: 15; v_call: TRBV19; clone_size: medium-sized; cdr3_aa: CASSSGGANTGELFF; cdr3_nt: TGTGCCAGTTCCAGCGGGGGAGCGAACACCGGGGAGCTGTTTTTT
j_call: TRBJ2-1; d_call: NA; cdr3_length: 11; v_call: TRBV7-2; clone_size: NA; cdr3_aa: CASSPYNEQFF; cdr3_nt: TGTGCCAGCAGCCCGTACAATGAGCAGTTCTTC
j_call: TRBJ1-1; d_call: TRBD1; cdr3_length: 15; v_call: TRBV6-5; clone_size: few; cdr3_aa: CASSTPTGRGTEAFF; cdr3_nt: TGTGCCAGCAGTACTCCGACAGGGAGGGGGACTGAAGCTTTCTTT
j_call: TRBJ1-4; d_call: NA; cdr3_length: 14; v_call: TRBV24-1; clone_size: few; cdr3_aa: CATGSREANEKLFF; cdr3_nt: TGTGCCACCGGCAGCAGGGAAGCTAATGAAAAACTGTTTTTT
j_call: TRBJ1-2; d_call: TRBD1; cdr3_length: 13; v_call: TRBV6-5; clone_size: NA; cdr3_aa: CASSTGTAYGYTF; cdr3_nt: TGTGCCAGCAGTACCGGGACAGCGTATGGCTACACCTTC
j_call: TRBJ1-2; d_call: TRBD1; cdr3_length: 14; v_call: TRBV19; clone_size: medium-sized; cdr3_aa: CASNPGTANYGYTF; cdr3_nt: TGTGCCAGTAACCCTGGGACAGCTAACTATGGCTACACCTTC